Below, one T cell receptor (beta chain) is given with its context. The antigen remains undetermined. Looked up from germline, CDR1 is SGHTA and CDR2 is FQGNSA. V lost 3 bases and J lost 8, with 16 bases in between. The CDR3 runs 14 residues. This record belongs to a study of T-cell memory formation after mild COVID-19. Study-wide background: TCR clusters mostly belonged to single donors.

Broader study findings: Contracting clones, day 15 to 85, had balanced CD4/CD8, and later expanders favored CD4+. Contracting CD4+ clones were located mainly in CM and EM, and CD8+ clones in EMRA.

From 5'RACE with constant-segment primers came TCR alpha and TCR beta cDNA libraries that carried sample barcodes and UMIs. MiXCR was run by TCRdb on the 5' RACE reads, yielding one entry per CDR3 protein. The sample consists of a few hundred thousand distinct CDR3 sequences, 20% to 25% of them appearing once. The chain couples TRBV7-2 to TRBJ1-2; possible D gene TRBD1, 6 bases. This receptor was obtained from a man in his late teens or twenties who had mild COVID-19 (a few samples of this study predate the infection). Cell type and time point are not known. The source material was PBMCs or a T cell subset sorted from them (not recorded which). The CDR3 coding sequence is TGTGCCAGCAGCTTGGGCCCGACAGGAATGGGCTACACCTTC. It yields the protein CASSLGPTGMGYTF.